This T cell receptor beta chain was recorded in a study of spatial heterogeneity in lung cancer. General study points: Coverage of tumor T cells, an estimated figure, was 5.5% to 8.5% for alpha and around 12% for beta chains. Tumors with more nonsynonymous mutations had more expanded intratumoral alpha and beta TCRs.

Time point noted: sample taken at primary tumor resection. The study sequenced unsorted whole RNA from tumor, nontumor lung or frozen PBMC. A few counts support this clonotype. The antigen is undetermined. Little can be read into the size of this beta chain, an off-target read in a library designed for alpha chains. Via MiXCR, TCRdb re-called the 5' RACE reads, giving one row per CDR3 protein. The table records 6,000 to 7,500 distinct CDR3 sequences, approximately 15% of them present only once. The sequenced sample was lung tumor tissue, obtained at surgery. The sequence was obtained from a male donor with early-stage non-small cell lung cancer.

This CDR3 is CASSQTGNQPQHF. The DNA of the CDR3 is TGTGCCAGCAGCCAAACAGGGAATCAGCCCCAGCATTTT. The J gene is TRBJ1-5, the V gene TRBV3-1; a weak D match, TRBD1 (6 bases). With 2 bases removed from V and 4 bases from J, the gap between germline ends came to 6 bases. This CDR3 has 13 residues. The germline V gene has CDR1 LGHDT and CDR2 YNNKEL (reference sequence).